These T cell receptor beta chains were read from a single sample in a study of human T cells and chemical hapten exposure. TCRdb processed the RACE reads anew with MiXCR; each CDR3 protein has one entry. Altogether about 300,000 distinct CDR3 sequences are present, about 5% being singletons, with the ten largest covering less than 9%. This specimen consisted of whole blood, obtained in connection with sensitization to the hapten diphenylcyclopropenone (DPC). The receptors come from a woman in her late teens or twenties with alopecia areata. Some clones in this sample may be carry-over from other donors' samples. CDR3s include the opening cysteine and the closing phenylalanine or tryptophan. The D gene is left open where the match is weak. Expanded clones are given a class, and other clones once, few, many or no size at all.

j_call d_call clone_size v_call cdr3_aa cdr3_nt
TRBJ2-1 NA few TRBV27 CASSLSSGVGEQFF TGTGCCAGCAGTTTATCATCGGGGGTTGGTGAGCAGTTCTTC
TRBJ2-5 TRBD2 many TRBV5-1 CASSSGTSGAGVTQYF TGCGCCAGCAGCTCAGGGACTAGCGGGGCCGGTGTGACCCAGTACTTC
TRBJ1-2 TRBD1 few TRBV12-5 CASGLVAGTGFDYGYTF TGTGCTAGTGGTTTGGTTGCCGGGACAGGGTTTGACTATGGCTACACCTTC
TRBJ2-1 TRBD2 NA TRBV7-2 CASSKRGGNYNEQFF TGTGCCAGCAGCAAGCGGGGGGGCAATTACAATGAGCAGTTCTTC
TRBJ2-6 TRBD1 NA TRBV7-2 CASSGTGASGANVLTF TGTGCCAGCAGCGGAACAGGGGCTTCTGGGGCCAACGTCCTGACTTTC
TRBJ2-1 NA many TRBV28 CASSRSQGTQHNEQFF TGTGCCAGCAGTCGTTCCCAGGGAACCCAGCACAATGAGCAGTTCTTC
TRBJ2-1 NA NA TRBV15 CATSRGTVGDEQFF TGTGCCACCAGCAGAGGAACAGTAGGGGATGAGCAGTTCTTC
TRBJ1-4 NA many TRBV20-1 CLGAQSNEKLFF TGTTTGGGGGCGCAATCGAATGAAAAACTGTTTTTT
TRBJ1-5 TRBD1 NA TRBV20-1 CSAPRTGLSNQPQHF TGCAGTGCTCCGCGGACAGGCCTTAGCAATCAGCCCCAGCATTTT
TRBJ2-7 NA few TRBV2 CASSDRAREQYF TGTGCCAGCAGTGACAGGGCGCGGGAGCAGTACTTC
TRBJ1-4 NA many TRBV7-2 CASSLKTATNEKLFF TGTGCCAGCAGCTTAAAGACGGCAACTAATGAAAAACTGTTTTTT
TRBJ2-4 NA few TRBV18 CASSPTNALAKNIQYF TGTGCCAGCTCACCGACAAACGCGTTAGCCAAAAACATTCAGTACTTC
TRBJ1-1 TRBD1 many TRBV6-5 CASSYGQGGAEAFF TGTGCCAGCAGTTACGGACAGGGAGGCGCTGAAGCTTTCTTT
TRBJ2-1 TRBD2 few TRBV5-4 CASSLGGGAIYNEQFF TGTGCCAGCAGCTTGGGCGGGGGGGCCATCTACAATGAGCAGTTCTTC
TRBJ1-4 TRBD1 NA TRBV5-1 CASSFARGTNEKLFF TGCGCCAGCAGCTTTGCCAGGGGGACTAATGAAAAACTGTTTTTT
TRBJ2-1 TRBD1 many TRBV20-1 CSARGQGNREQFF TGCAGTGCTAGAGGACAGGGGAATCGTGAGCAGTTCTTC
TRBJ1-1 NA NA TRBV3-1 CASSQEVRPMNTEAFF TGTGCCAGCAGCCAAGAGGTGCGGCCGATGAACACTGAAGCTTTCTTT
TRBJ1-6 NA few TRBV7-8 CASSHMMGSADSPLHF TGTGCCAGCAGCCATATGATGGGGAGCGCGGATTCACCCCTCCACTTT
TRBJ2-1 NA NA TRBV6-5 CASSQIAPDNEQFF TGTGCCAGCAGTCAAATCGCACCGGACAATGAGCAGTTCTTC
TRBJ1-3 NA NA TRBV7-9 CASSLADTIYF TGTGCCAGCAGCTTAGCGGACACCATATATTTT
TRBJ1-5 TRBD1 many TRBV20-1 CSARDRVNGNQPQHF TGCAGTGCTAGGGACAGGGTAAACGGCAATCAGCCCCAGCATTTT
TRBJ1-4 NA many TRBV3-1 CASSQVRPKKLFF TGTGCCAGCAGCCAAGTAAGGCCGAAAAAACTGTTTTTT
TRBJ1-5 NA many TRBV6-1 CASCGSRGQPQHF TGTGCCAGCTGCGGGTCCCGGGGTCAGCCCCAGCATTTT